This TCR beta chain was retrieved from a study of T cell changes during pregnancy in multiple sclerosis. TCRdb's table, derived via immunoSEQ multiplex PCR, lists solely in-frame clones and lacks some. The profile shows approximately 40,000 clones, about 93% of them singletons. The V gene lost 1 base and the J gene lost 0 bases, with 15 bases spanning the gap. CDR3 length equals 17 residues. Germline V CDR1 and CDR2: SGHTA, FQGNSA. This clonotype was obtained from a female donor in good health, enrolled as a control in a pregnancy study. The gene calls are TRBV7-2 and TRBJ1-2; D call uncertain. Sequencing used CD4+ T cells from peripheral blood mononuclear cells, obtained after pregnancy. The CDR3 loop is CASSLDVALQANYGYTF. CDR3 nucleotides: TGTGCCAGCAGCTTAGATGTGGCTCTGCAGGCTAACTATGGCTACACCTTC.